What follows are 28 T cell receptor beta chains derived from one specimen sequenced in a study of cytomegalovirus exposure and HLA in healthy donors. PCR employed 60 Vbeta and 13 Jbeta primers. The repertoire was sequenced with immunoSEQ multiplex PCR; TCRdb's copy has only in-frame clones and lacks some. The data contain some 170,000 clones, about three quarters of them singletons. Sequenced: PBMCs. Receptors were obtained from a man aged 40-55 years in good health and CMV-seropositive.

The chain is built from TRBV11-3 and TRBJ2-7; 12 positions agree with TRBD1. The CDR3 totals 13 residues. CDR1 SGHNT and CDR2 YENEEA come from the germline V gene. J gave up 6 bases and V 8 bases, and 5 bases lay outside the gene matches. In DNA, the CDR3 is TGTGCCAGCGGGGGGACAGGGGGCGGCGAGCAGTACTTC. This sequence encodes CASGGTGGGEQYF.

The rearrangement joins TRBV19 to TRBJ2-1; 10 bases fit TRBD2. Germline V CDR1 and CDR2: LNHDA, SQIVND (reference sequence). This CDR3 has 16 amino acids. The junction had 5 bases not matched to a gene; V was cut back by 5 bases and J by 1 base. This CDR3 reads CASSYLTSGSYNEQFF. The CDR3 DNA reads TGTGCCAGTAGTTACCTGACTAGCGGGTCCTACAATGAGCAGTTCTTC.

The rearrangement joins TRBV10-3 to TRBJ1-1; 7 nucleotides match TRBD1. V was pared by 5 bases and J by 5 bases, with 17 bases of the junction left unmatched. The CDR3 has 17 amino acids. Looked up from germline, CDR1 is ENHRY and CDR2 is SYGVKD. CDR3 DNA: TGTGCCATCAGTCCCTCGGGGGATCTACAGGGGAGGACTGAAGCTTTCTTT. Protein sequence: CAISPSGDLQGRTEAFF.

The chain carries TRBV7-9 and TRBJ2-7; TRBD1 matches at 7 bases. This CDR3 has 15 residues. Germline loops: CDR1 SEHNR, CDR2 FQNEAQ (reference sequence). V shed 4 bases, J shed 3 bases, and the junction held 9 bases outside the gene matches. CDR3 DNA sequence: TGTGCCAGCAGCTACCGACAGGGAGAGTTCTACGAGCAGTACTTC. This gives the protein CASSYRQGEFYEQYF.

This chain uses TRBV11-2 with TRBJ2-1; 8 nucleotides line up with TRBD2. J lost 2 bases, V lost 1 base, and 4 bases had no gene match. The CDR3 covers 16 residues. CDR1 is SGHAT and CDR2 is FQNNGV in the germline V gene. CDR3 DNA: TGTGCCAGCAGCTTAGGACATAGCGGGGCCTACAATGAGCAGTTCTTC. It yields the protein CASSLGHSGAYNEQFF.

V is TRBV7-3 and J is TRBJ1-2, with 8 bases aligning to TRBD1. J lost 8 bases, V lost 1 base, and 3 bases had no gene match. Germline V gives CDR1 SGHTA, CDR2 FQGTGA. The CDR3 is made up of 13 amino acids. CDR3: CASSLRQGRGYTF. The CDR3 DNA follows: TGTGCCAGCAGCTTAAGACAGGGGCGCGGCTACACCTTC. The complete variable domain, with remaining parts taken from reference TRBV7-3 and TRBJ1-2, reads GAGVSQTPSNKVTEKGKYVELRCDPISGHTALYWYRQSLGQGPEFLIYFQGTGAADDSGLPNDRFFAVRPEGSVSTLKIQRTERGDSAVYLCASSLRQGRGYTFGSGTRLTVV.

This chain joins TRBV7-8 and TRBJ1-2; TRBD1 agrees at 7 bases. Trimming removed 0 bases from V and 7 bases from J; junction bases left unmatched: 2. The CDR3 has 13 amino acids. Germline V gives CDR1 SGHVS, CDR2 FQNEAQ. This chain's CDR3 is CASSLAGGSGYTF. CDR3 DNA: TGTGCCAGCAGCTTAGCAGGGGGCTCTGGCTACACCTTC.

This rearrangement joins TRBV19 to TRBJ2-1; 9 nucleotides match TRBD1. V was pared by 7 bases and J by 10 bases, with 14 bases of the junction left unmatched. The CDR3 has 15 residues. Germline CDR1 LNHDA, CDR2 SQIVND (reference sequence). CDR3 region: CASNPDRGGTVEQFF. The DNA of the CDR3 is TGTGCCAGTAACCCGGACAGGGGTGGGACGGTAGAGCAGTTCTTC.

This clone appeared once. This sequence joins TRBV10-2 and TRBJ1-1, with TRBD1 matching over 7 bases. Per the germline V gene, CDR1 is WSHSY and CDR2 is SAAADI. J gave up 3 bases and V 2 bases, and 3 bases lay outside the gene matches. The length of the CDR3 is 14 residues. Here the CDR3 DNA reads TGCGCCAGCAGTGAGCCCAGGGGGTACACTGAAGCTTTCTTT. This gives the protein CASSEPRGYTEAFF.

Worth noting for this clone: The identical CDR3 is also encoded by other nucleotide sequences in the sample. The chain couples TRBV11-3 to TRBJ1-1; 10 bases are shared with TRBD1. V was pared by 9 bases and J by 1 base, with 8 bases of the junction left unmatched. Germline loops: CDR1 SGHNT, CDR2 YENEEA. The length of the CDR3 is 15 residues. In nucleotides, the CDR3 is TGTGCCAGTAGCCCCCGGACAGGGGGGAACACTGAAGCTTTCTTT. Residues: CASSPRTGGNTEAFF.

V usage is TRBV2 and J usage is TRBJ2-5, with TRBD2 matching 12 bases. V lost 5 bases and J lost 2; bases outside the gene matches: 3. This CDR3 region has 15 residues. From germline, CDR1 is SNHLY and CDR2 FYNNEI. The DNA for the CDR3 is TGTGCCAGCAGTTCTGGACTAGCGGGACAAGAGACCCAGTACTTC. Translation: CASSSGLAGQETQYF. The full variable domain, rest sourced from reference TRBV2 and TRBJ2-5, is EPEVTQTPSHQVTQMGQEVILRCVPISNHLYFYWYRQILGQKVEFLVSFYNNEISEKSEIFDDQFSVERPDGSNFTLKIRSTKLEDSAMYFCASSSGLAGQETQYFGPGTRLLVL.

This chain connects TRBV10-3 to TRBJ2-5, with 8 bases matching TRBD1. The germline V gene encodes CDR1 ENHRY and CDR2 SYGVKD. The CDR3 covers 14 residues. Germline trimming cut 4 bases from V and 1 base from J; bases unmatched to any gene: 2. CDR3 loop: CAISGTGRQETQYF. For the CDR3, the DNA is TGTGCCATCAGTGGGACAGGGCGCCAAGAGACCCAGTACTTC.

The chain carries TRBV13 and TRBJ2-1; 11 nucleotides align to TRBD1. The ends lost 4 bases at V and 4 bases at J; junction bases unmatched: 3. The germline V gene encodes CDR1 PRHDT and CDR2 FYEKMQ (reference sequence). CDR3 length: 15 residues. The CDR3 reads CASSWDRGRYNEQFF. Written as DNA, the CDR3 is TGTGCCAGCAGCTGGGACAGGGGGAGATACAATGAGCAGTTCTTC.

CDR3 region: CASSDFGTSRQYF. CDR3 DNA: TGTGCCAGCAGTGACTTCGGGACTAGTAGGCAGTACTTC. The rearrangement links TRBV6-1 to TRBJ2-7, with 8 bases matching TRBD2. Germline V gene sequence: CDR1 MNHNS, CDR2 SASEGT. CDR3 length equals 13 residues. Trimming at V came to 3 bases and at J to 9 bases, leaving 7 bases not matched to a gene.

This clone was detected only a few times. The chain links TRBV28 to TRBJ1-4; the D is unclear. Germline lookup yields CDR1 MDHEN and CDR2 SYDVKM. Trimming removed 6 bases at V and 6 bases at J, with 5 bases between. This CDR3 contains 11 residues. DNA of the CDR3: TGTGCCAGCAGCCAATATGAAAAACTGTTTTTT. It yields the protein CASSQYEKLFF.

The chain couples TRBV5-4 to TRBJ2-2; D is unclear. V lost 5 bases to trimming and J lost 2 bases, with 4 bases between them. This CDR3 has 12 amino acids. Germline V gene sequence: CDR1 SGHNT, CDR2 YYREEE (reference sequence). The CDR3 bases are TGTGCCAGCAGTCAAAACACCGGGGAGCTGTTTTTT. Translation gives CASSQNTGELFF. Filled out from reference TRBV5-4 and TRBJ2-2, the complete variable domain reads ETGVTQSPTHLIKTRGQQVTLRCSSQSGHNTVSWYQQALGQGPQFIFQYYREEENGRGNFPPRFSGLQFPNYSSELNVNALELDDSALYLCASSQNTGELFFGEGSRLTVL.

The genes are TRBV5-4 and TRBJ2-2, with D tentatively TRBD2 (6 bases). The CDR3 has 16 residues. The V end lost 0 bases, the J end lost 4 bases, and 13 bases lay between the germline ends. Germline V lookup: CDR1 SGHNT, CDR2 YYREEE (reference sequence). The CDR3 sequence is CASSLGLVGSTGELFF. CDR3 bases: TGTGCCAGCAGCTTGGGACTAGTCGGTAGCACCGGGGAGCTGTTTTTT.

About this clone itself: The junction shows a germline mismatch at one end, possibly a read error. CDR3 in amino acids: CASSSRTSGMRVYGQYF. The CDR3 nucleotides read TGTGCCAGCAGTTCGAGGACTAGCGGGATGAGGGTATACGGGCAGTACTTC. V and J are TRBV27 and TRBJ2-7; 12 bases agree with TRBD2. Germline loops: CDR1 MNHEY, CDR2 SMNVEV (reference sequence). CDR3 size: 17 residues.

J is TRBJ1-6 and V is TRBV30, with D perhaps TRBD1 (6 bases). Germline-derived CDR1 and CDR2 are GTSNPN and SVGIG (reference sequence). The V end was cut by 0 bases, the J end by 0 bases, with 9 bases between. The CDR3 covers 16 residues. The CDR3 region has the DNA TGTGCCTGGAGTGTTGGGGGCCCCTCCTATAATTCACCCCTCCACTTT. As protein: CAWSVGGPSYNSPLHF.

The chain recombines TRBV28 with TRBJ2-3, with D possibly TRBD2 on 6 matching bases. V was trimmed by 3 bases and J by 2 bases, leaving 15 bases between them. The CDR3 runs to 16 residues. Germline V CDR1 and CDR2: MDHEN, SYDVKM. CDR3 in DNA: TGTGCCAGCAGTTTTCTAAGGGGCGGGACCACAGATACGCAGTATTTT. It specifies CASSFLRGGTTDTQYF.

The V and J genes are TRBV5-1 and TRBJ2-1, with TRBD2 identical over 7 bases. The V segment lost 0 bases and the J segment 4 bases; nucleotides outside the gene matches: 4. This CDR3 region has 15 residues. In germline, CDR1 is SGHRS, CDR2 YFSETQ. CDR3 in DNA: TGCGCCAGCAGCTTGGCAACTAGCGATTACAATGAGCAGTTCTTC. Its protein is CASSLATSDYNEQFF.

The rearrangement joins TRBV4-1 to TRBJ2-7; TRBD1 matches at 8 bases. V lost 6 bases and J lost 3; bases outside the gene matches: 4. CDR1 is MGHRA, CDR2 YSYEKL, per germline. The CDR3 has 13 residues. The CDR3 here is CASRATGDYEQYF. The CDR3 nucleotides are TGCGCCAGCAGAGCGACAGGGGACTACGAGCAGTACTTC.

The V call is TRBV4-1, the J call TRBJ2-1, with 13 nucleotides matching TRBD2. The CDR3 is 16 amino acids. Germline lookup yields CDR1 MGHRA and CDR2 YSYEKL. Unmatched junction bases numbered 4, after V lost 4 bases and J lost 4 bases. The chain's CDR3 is CASSLRTSGGYNEQFF. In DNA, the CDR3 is TGCGCCAGCAGCCTTAGGACTAGCGGGGGATACAATGAGCAGTTCTTC.

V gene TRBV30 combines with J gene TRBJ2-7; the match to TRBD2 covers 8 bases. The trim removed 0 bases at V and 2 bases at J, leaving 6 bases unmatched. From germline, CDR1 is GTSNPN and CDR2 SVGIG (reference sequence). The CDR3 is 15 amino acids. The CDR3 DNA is TGTGCCTGGAGTGTGGGAATAGCGGGAACCTACGAGCAGTACTTC. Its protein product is CAWSVGIAGTYEQYF.

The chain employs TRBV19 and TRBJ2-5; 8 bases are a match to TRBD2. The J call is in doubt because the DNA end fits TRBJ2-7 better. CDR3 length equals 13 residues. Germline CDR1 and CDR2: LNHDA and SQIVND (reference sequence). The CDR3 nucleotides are TGTGCCAGTAGTATACAGCGGGGGTACGAGCAGTACTTC. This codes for CASSIQRGYEQYF.

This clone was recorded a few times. The CDR3 DNA reads TGCGCCAGCAGCTTGGCCGGGGGGCAATATGGCTACACCTTC. Its translation: CASSLAGGQYGYTF. The chain recombines TRBV5-1 with TRBJ1-2; tentative D call: TRBD1 (6 bases). The CDR3 sequence is 14 residues long. Trimming took 0 bases from V and 5 from J, leaving 11 bases between them. CDR1 SGHRS and CDR2 YFSETQ come from the germline V gene.

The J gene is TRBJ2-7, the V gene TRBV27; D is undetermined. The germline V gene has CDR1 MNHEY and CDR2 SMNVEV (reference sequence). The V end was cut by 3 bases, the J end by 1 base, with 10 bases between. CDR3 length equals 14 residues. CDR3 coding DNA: TGTGCCAGCAGTTTGGCAGGCCTATCCTACGAGCAGTACTTC. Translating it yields CASSLAGLSYEQYF.

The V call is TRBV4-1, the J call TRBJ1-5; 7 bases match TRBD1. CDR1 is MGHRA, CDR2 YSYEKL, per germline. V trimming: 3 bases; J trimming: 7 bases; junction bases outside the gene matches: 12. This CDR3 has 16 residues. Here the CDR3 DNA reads TGCGCCAGCAGCCAGGGAATCGGGACAGTCAGGCAGCCCCAGCATTTT. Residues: CASSQGIGTVRQPQHF.